A single sample is the source of the 2 T cell receptor beta chains below, sequenced in a study of T cell responses to AZD1222 COVID-19 vaccine. Clones were sequenced by immunoSEQ multiplex PCR, and TCRdb holds only the in-frame ones, with some missing. The table lists roughly 100,000 clones, roughly 88% of them singletons. This specimen was peripheral blood, taken on day 0 of AZD1222 vaccination. The receptors stem from an adult in good health.

This rearrangement joins TRBV3-1 (or the pseudogene TRBV3-2) to TRBJ2-7, with unresolved D. V lost 3 bases and J lost 2, with 11 bases in between. The CDR3 consists of 14 residues. Per germline, CDR1 LGHDT and CDR2 YNNKEL (reference sequence). CDR3 nucleotide sequence: TGTGCCAGCAGCCAGGGATCTATCCCCTACGAGCAGTACTTC. The encoded protein is CASSQGSIPYEQYF.

This CDR3 is CASRQGPTSGIDEQFF. The DNA of the CDR3 is TGTGCCAGCAGGCAGGGCCCGACTAGCGGGATAGATGAGCAGTTCTTC. V and J are TRBV14 and TRBJ2-1; 11 bases agree with TRBD2. The CDR3 consists of 16 residues. Trimming removed 6 bases from V and 8 bases from J; junction bases left unmatched: 12. Germline V CDR1 and CDR2: SGHDN, FVKESK. Full variable domain (remainder filled in from reference TRBV14 and TRBJ2-1): EAGVTQFPSHSVIEKGQTVTLRCDPISGHDNLYWYRRVMGKEIKFLLHFVKESKQDESGMPNNRFLAERTGGTYSTLKVQPAELEDSGVYFCASRQGPTSGIDEQFFGPGTRLTVL.